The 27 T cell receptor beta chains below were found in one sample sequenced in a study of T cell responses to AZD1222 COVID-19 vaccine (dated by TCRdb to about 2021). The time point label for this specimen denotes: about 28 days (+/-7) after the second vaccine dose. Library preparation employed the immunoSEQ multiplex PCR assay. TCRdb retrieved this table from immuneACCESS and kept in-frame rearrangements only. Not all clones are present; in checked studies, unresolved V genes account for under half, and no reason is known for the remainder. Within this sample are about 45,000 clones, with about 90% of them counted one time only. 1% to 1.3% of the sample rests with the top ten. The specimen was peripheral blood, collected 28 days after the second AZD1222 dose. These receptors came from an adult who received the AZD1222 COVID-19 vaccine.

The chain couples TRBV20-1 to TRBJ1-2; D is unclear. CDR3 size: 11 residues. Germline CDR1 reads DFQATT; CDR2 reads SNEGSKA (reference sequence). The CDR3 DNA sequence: TGCAGCCCAATGAGTAACTATGGCTACACCTTC. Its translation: CSPMSNYGYTF.

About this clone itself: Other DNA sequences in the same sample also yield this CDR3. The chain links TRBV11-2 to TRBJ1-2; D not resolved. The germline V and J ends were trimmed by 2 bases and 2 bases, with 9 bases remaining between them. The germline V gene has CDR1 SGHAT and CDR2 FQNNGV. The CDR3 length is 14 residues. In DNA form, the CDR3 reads TGTGCCAGCAGCTTAACAACAGTCAACTATGGCTACACCTTC. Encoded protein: CASSLTTVNYGYTF.

Here the CDR3 reads CATSDFDRGQETQYF. In nucleotides, the CDR3 is TGTGCCACCAGTGATTTTGACAGGGGCCAAGAGACCCAGTACTTC. The chain couples TRBV24-1 to TRBJ2-5, with TRBD1 identical over 8 bases. The CDR3 is made up of 15 amino acids. Trimming cost V 1 base and J 1 base; bases outside gene matches: 1. The germline gives CDR1 KGHDR, CDR2 SFDVKD.

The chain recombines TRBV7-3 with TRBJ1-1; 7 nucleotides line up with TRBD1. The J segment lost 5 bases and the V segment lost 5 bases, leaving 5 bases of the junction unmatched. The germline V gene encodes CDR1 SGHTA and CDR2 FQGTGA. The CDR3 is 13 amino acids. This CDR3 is CASSRDRRTEAFF. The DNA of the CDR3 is TGTGCCAGCAGCCGGGACAGAAGGACTGAAGCTTTCTTT.

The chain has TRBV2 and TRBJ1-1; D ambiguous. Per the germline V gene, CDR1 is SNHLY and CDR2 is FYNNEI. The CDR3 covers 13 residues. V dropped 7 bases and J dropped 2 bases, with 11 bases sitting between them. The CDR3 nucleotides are TGTGCCAGCAACCGGGATTTAAACACTGAAGCTTTCTTT. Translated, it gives CASNRDLNTEAFF.

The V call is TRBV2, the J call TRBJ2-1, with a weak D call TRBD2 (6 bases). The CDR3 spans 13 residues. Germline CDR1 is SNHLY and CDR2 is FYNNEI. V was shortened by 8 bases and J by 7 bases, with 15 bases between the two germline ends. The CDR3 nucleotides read TGTGCCAGCCGGAGGGGTTTTTTGAATGAGCAGTTCTTC. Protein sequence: CASRRGFLNEQFF.

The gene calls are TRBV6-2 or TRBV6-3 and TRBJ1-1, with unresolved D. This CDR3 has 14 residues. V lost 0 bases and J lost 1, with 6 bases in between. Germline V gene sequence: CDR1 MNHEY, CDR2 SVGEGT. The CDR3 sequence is CASSYSRGNTEAFF. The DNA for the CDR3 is TGTGCCAGCAGTTACTCCCGAGGGAACACTGAAGCTTTCTTT.

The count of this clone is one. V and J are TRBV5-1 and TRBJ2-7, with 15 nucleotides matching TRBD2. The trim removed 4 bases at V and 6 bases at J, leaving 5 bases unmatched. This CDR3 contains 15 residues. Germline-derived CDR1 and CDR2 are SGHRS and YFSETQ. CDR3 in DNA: TGCGCCAGCAGCCGGGGACTAGCGGGAGGAGTCGAGCAGTACTTC. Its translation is CASSRGLAGGVEQYF.

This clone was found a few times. This CDR3 reads CASSIQMNYGYTF. Here the CDR3 DNA reads TGCGCCAGCAGCATACAGATGAACTATGGCTACACCTTC. The V call is TRBV5-1, the J call TRBJ1-2; no definite D call. CDR1 is SGHRS and CDR2 is YFSETQ in the germline V gene. V was pared by 4 bases and J by 2 bases, with 9 bases between. This CDR3 comprises 13 residues.

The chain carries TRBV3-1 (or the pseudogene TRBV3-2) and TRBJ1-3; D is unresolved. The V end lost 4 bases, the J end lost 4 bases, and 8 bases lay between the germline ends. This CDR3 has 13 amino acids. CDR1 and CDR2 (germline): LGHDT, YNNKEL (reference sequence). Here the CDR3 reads CASSPGGGNTIYF. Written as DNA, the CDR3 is TGTGCCAGCAGCCCAGGAGGGGGAAACACCATATATTTT.

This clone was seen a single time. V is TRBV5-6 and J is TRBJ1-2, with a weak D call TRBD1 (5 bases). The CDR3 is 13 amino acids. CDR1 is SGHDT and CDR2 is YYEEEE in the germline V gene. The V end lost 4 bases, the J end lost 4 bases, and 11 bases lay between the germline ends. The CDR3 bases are TGTGCCAGCAGCCCAGACAGAATCTATGGCTACACCTTC. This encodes CASSPDRIYGYTF.

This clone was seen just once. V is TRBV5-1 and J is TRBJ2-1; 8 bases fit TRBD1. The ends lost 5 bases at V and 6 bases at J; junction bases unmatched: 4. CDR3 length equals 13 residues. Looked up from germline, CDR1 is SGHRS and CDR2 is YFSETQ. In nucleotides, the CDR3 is TGCGCCAGCAGTCAGACAGGGGCCAATGAGCAGTTCTTC. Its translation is CASSQTGANEQFF. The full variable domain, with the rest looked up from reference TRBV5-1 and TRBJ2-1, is KAGVTQTPRYLIKTRGQQVTLSCSPISGHRSVSWYQQTPGQGLQFLFEYFSETQRNKGNFPGRFSGRQFSNSRSEMNVSTLELGDSALYLCASSQTGANEQFFGPGTRLTVL.

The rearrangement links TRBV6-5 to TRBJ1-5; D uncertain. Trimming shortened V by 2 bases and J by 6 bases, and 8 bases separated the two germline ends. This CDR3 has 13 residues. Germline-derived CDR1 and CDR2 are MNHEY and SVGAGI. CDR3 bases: TGTGCCAGCAGTTACCAGATCCGTCAGCCCCAGCATTTT. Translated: CASSYQIRQPQHF.

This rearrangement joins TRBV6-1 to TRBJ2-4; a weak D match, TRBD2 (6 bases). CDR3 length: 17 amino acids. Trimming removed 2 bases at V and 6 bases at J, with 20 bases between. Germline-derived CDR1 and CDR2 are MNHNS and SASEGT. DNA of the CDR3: TGTGCCAGCAGTGAATCAAGCGGGTACCTCTCGGGAAACATTCAGTACTTC. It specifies CASSESSGYLSGNIQYF.

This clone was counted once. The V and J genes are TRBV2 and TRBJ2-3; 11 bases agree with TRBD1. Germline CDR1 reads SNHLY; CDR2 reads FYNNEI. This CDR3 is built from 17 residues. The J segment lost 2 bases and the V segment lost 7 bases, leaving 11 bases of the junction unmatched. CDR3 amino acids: CASNLDRGRPSTDTQYF. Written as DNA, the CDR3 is TGTGCCAGCAATTTGGACAGGGGGCGACCCTCCACAGATACGCAGTATTTT.

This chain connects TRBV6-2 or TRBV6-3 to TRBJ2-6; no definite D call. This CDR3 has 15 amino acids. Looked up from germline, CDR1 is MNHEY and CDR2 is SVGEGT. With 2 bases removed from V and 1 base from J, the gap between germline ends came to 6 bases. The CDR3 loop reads CASSYQGSGANVLTF. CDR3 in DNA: TGTGCCAGCAGTTACCAAGGTTCTGGGGCCAACGTCCTGACTTTC.

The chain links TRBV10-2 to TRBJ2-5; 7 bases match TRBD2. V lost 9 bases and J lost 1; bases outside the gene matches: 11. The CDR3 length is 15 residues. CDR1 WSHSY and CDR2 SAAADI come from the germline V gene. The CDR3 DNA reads TGCGCCAGTAGGAGCGGGGCACAGCCCCAAGAGACCCAGTACTTC. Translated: CASRSGAQPQETQYF.

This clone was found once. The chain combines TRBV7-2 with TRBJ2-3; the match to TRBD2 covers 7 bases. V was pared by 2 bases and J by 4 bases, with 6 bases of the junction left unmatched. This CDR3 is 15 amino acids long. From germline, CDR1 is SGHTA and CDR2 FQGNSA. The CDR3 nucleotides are TGTGCCAGCAGCTTATTCGCGGGAGAGGCAGATACGCAGTATTTT. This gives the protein CASSLFAGEADTQYF.

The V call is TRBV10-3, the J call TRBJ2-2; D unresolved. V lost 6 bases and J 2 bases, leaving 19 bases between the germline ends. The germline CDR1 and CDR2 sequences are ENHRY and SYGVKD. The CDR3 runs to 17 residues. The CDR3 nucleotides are TGTGCCATCAGGCCTGACGGCCACACAGCAAACACCGGGGAGCTGTTTTTT. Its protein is CAIRPDGHTANTGELFF.

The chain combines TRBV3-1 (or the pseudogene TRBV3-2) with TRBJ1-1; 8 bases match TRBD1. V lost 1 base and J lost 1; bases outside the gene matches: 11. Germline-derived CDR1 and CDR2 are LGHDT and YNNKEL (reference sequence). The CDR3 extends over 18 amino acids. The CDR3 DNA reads TGTGCCAGCAGCCAAGCAGGAGGGGGGGACAGGAGGAACACTGAAGCTTTCTTT. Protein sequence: CASSQAGGGDRRNTEAFF.

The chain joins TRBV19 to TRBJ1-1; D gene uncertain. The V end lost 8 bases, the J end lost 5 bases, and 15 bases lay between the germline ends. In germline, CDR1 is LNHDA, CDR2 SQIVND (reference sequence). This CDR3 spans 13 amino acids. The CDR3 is CASAGYPGTEAFF. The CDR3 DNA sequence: TGTGCCAGTGCGGGTTATCCGGGAACTGAAGCTTTCTTT.

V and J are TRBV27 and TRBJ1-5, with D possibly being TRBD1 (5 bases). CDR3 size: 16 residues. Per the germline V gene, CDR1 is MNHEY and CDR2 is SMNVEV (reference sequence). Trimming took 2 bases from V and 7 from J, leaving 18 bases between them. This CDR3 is CASSLDFRDPRQPQHF. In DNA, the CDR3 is TGTGCCAGCAGTTTAGATTTCAGGGACCCGAGGCAGCCCCAGCATTTT.

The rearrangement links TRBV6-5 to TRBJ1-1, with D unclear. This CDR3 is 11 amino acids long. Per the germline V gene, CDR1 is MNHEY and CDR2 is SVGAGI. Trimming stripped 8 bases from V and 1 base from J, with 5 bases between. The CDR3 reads CASRGNTEAFF. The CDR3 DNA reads TGTGCCAGCCGAGGGAACACTGAAGCTTTCTTT.

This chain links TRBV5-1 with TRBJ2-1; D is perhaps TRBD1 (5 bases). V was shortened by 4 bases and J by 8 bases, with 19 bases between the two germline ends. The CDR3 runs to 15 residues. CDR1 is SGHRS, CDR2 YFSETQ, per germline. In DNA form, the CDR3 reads TGCGCCAGCAGCGCCGCTGGGGCGCCCTTGGATGAGCAGTTCTTC. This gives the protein CASSAAGAPLDEQFF.

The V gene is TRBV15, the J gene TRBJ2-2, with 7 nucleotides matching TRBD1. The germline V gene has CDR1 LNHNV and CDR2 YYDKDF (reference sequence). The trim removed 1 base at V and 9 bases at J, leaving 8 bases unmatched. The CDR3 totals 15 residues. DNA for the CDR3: TGTGCCACCAGCAGAGGACAGGGTCTCATCTGGGAGCTGTTTTTT. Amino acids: CATSRGQGLIWELFF.

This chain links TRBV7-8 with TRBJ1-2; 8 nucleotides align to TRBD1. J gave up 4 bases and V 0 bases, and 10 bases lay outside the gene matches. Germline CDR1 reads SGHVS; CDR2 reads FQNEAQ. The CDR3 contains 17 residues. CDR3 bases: TGTGCCAGCAGCTTAGCCCCGAGGACAGGGATCCCCTATGGCTACACCTTC. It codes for CASSLAPRTGIPYGYTF.

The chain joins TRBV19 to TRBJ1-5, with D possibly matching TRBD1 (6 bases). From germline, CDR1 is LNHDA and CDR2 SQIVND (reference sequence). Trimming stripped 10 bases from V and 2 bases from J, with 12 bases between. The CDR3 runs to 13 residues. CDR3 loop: CAIAGDGNQPQHF. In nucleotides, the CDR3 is TGTGCCATCGCAGGGGATGGCAATCAGCCCCAGCATTTT.